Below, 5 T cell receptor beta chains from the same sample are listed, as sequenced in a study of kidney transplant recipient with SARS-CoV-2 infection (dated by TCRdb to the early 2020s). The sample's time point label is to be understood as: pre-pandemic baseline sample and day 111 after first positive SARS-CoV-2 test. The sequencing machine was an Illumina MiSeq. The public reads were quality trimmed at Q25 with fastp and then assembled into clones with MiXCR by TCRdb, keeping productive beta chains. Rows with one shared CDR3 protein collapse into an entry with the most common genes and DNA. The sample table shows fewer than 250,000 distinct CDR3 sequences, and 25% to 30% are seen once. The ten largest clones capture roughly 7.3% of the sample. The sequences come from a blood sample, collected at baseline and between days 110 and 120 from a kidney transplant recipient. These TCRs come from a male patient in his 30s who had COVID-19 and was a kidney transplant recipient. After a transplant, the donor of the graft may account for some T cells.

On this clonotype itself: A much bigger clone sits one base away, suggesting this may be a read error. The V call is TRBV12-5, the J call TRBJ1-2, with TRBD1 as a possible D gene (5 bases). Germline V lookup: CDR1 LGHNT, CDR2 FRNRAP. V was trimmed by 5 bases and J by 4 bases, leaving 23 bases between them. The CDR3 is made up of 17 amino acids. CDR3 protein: CASGRVCLQGRTYGYTF. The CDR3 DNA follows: TGTGCTAGTGGTAGGGTTTGTTTGCAGGGAAGGACCTATGGCTACACCTTC. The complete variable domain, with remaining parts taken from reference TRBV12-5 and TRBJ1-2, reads DARVTQTPRHKVTEMGQEVTMRCQPILGHNTVFWYRQTMMQGLELLAYFRNRAPLDDSGMPKDRFSAEMPDATLATLKIQPSEPRDSAVYFCASGRVCLQGRTYGYTFGSGTRLTVV.

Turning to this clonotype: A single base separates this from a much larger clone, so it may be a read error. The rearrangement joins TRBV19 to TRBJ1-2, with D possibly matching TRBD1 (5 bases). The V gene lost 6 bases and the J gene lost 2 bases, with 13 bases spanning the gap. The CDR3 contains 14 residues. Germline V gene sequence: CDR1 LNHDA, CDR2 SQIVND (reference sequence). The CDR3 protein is CASRLNGGNYGYTF. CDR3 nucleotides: TGTGCCAGTAGGCTTAACGGGGGAAACTATGGCTACACCTTC.

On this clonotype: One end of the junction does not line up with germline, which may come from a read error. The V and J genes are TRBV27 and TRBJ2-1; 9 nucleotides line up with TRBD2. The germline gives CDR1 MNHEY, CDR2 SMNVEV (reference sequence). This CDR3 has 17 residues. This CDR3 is CANSFGLAGYLGNEQFF. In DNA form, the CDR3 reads TGTGCCAACAGTTTCGGGCTAGCGGGATACCTTGGCAATGAGCAGTTCTTC.

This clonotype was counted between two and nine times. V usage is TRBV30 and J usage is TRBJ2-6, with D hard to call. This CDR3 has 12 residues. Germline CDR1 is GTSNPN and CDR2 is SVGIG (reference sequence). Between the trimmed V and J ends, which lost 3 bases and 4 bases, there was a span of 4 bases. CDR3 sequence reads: CAWRLGANVLTF. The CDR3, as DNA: TGTGCCTGGAGGTTAGGGGCCAACGTCCTGACTTTC.

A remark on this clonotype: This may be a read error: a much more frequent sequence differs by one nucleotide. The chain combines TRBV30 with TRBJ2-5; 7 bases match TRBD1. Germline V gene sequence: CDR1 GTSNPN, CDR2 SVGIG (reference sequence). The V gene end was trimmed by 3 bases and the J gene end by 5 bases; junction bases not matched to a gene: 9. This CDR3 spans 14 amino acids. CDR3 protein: CAWSPPGTDETQYF. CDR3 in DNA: TGTGCCTGGAGCCCTCCCGGGACAGACGAGACCCAGTACTTC.